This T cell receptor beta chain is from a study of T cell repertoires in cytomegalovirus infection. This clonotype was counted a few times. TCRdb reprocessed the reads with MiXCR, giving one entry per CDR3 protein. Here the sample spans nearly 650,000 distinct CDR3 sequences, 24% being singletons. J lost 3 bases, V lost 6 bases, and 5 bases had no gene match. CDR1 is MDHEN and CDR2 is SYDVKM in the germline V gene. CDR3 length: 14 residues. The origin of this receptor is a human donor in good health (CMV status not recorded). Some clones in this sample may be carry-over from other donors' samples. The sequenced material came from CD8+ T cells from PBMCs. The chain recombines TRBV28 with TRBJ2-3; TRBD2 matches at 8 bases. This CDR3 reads CASRATGGTDTQYF. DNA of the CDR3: TGTGCCAGCAGAGCCACGGGGGGGACAGATACGCAGTATTTT.